What follows are 22 T cell receptor beta chains derived from one specimen sequenced in a study of early T cells in non-severe SARS-CoV-2 infection. TCRdb passed the 5' RACE reads through MiXCR, listing each CDR3 protein once. The top ten clones hold over 3% of a sample with more than 40,000 distinct CDR3 sequences, 4% to 4.5% of them seen once. The sequencing input was whole blood. The receptor source for this set is an adult who was a healthcare worker with PCR-confirmed SARS-CoV-2 infection or an uninfected control (not recorded which).

This clonotype was seen repeatedly, ten times or more. This rearrangement joins TRBV11-2 to TRBJ2-4; D is possibly TRBD1 or TRBD2 (6 bases each). V was cut by 1 base and J by 6 bases, with 13 bases left in between. CDR1 is SGHAT, CDR2 FQNNGV, per germline. The CDR3 is made up of 15 amino acids. The CDR3 sequence is CASSLGGARGNIQYF. The CDR3 DNA is TGTGCCAGCAGCTTAGGGGGGGCCCGCGGAAACATTCAGTACTTC. Full variable domain (rest looked up from reference TRBV11-2 and TRBJ2-4): EAGVAQSPRYKIIEKRQSVAFWCNPISGHATLYWYQQILGQGPKLLIQFQNNGVVDDSQLPKDRFSAERLKGVDSTLKIQPAKLEDSAVYLCASSLGGARGNIQYFGAGTRLSVL.

This clonotype was seen many times. The rearrangement joins TRBV7-8 to TRBJ2-4, with D possibly TRBD2 on 6 matching bases. Germline V CDR1 and CDR2: SGHVS, FQNEAQ. With 4 bases removed from V and 3 bases from J, the gap between germline ends came to 28 bases. This CDR3 contains 20 residues. In nucleotides, the CDR3 is TGTGCCAGCAGCTCTAAGAACGGGAGCCTTGTTGAACGAGACAAAAACATTCAGTACTTC. This encodes CASSSKNGSLVERDKNIQYF.

This clonotype was recorded at least ten times. This chain joins TRBV11-3 and TRBJ2-7; possible D gene TRBD2, 6 bases. Trimming left V 5 bases short and J 4 bases short, with 9 bases between. The CDR3 loop spans 12 amino acids. Per germline, CDR1 SGHNT and CDR2 YENEEA. CDR3 nucleotides: TGTGCCAGCAGCCGGAGGGATTACGAGCAGTACTTC. Its protein is CASSRRDYEQYF.

This clonotype has at least ten counts. The V and J genes are TRBV10-3 and TRBJ2-7; D remains unclear. Trimming took 0 bases from V and 3 from J, leaving 6 bases between them. The CDR3 contains 13 residues. Germline CDR1 reads ENHRY; CDR2 reads SYGVKD. The CDR3 sequence is CAISESYFYEQYF. As DNA, the CDR3 is TGTGCCATCAGTGAGTCCTACTTCTACGAGCAGTACTTC.

Many counts were recorded for this clonotype. V is TRBV19 and J is TRBJ1-5; D is unresolved. V dropped 5 bases and J dropped 0 bases, with 14 bases sitting between them. Per germline, CDR1 LNHDA and CDR2 SQIVND (reference sequence). The CDR3 loop spans 16 amino acids. CDR3 DNA sequence: TGTGCCAGTAGTGAGTACCCCTACCTTAGCAATCAGCCCCAGCATTTT. Amino acids: CASSEYPYLSNQPQHF.

This clonotype was counted many times. The rearrangement joins TRBV12-3 or TRBV12-4 to TRBJ2-3, with D perhaps TRBD1 or TRBD2 (5 bases each). The CDR3 sequence is 15 residues long. The V end lost 8 bases, the J end lost 0 bases, and 15 bases lay between the germline ends. CDR3 sequence reads: CASRSFGASTDTQYF. In nucleotides, the CDR3 is TGTGCCAGCCGATCCTTCGGGGCTAGCACAGATACGCAGTATTTT.

The sample holds a few counts of this clonotype. This CDR3 reads CASSPTSGGASDEQFF. Here the CDR3 DNA reads TGTGCCAGCAGCCCGACTAGCGGGGGGGCTAGCGATGAGCAGTTCTTC. V gene TRBV7-6 combines with J gene TRBJ2-1; 14 bases fit TRBD2. This CDR3 spans 16 amino acids. The germline V gene has CDR1 SGHVS and CDR2 FNYEAQ. The V gene end was trimmed by 5 bases and the J gene end by 8 bases; junction bases not matched to a gene: 8.

This clonotype was seen at least ten times. V usage is TRBV6-1 and J usage is TRBJ1-2; tentatively, D is TRBD1 (6 bases). Germline lookup yields CDR1 MNHNS and CDR2 SASEGT. The CDR3 totals 16 residues. The V end was cut by 4 bases, the J end by 6 bases, with 21 bases between. The CDR3 reads CASSAGGTPGIHGYTF. The CDR3 DNA reads TGTGCCAGCAGTGCAGGTGGGACACCTGGTATCCATGGCTACACCTTC.

The sample holds many counts of this clonotype. The CDR3 bases are TGTGCCAGCTCACCATCAGGGACGGCGTACGAGCAGTACTTC. It encodes CASSPSGTAYEQYF. The V and J genes are TRBV18 and TRBJ2-7, with D perhaps given as TRBD1 or TRBD2 (5 bases each). Looked up from germline, CDR1 is KGHSH and CDR2 is LQKENI. V lost 2 bases to trimming and J lost 4 bases, with 12 bases between them. The CDR3 contains 14 residues.

This clonotype came up many times. The chain has TRBV11-2 and TRBJ2-5; D possibly corresponds to TRBD1 (5 bases). The length of the CDR3 is 16 residues. Between the trimmed V and J ends, which lost 4 bases and 4 bases, there was a span of 19 bases. CDR1 SGHAT and CDR2 FQNNGV come from the germline V gene. The CDR3 DNA sequence: TGTGCCAGCAGCTCTTTCTGGCGGCCTCAGGGAGAGACCCAGTACTTC. Translation: CASSSFWRPQGETQYF. The entire variable domain, with the rest obtained from reference TRBV11-2 and TRBJ2-5, is as follows: EAGVAQSPRYKIIEKRQSVAFWCNPISGHATLYWYQQILGQGPKLLIQFQNNGVVDDSQLPKDRFSAERLKGVDSTLKIQPAKLEDSAVYLCASSSFWRPQGETQYFGPGTRLLVL.

This clonotype was counted between two and nine times. The rearrangement joins TRBV4-1 to TRBJ1-4; D gene unclear. V was shortened by 4 bases and J by 0 bases, with 3 bases between the two germline ends. The CDR3 runs to 13 residues. The germline gives CDR1 MGHRA, CDR2 YSYEKL. The CDR3 bases are TGCGCCAGCAGCCTCGCAACTAATGAAAAACTGTTTTTT. The encoded protein is CASSLATNEKLFF.

This clonotype was seen more than once but under ten times. V and J are TRBV7-9 and TRBJ2-7; D may be TRBD2 (6 bases). Between the trimmed V and J ends, which lost 2 bases and 0 bases, there was a span of 14 bases. Germline loops: CDR1 SEHNR, CDR2 FQNEAQ (reference sequence). The CDR3 length is 16 residues. DNA for the CDR3: TGTGCCAGCAGCTTAAAGGACTACGAAAGCTCCTACGAGCAGTACTTC. It codes for CASSLKDYESSYEQYF.

This clonotype was detected many times. Written as DNA, the CDR3 is TGTGCCAGCAGCCAAACGGGCACAGATACGCAGTATTTT. It yields the protein CASSQTGTDTQYF. V usage is TRBV6-5 and J usage is TRBJ2-3; D remains unclear. CDR3 length: 13 amino acids. Trimming stripped 6 bases from V and 1 base from J, with 8 bases between. CDR1 MNHEY and CDR2 SVGAGI come from the germline V gene.

This clonotype was seen ten or more times. The chain recombines TRBV11-2 with TRBJ1-4; possible D gene TRBD1, 5 bases. There are 14 residues in the CDR3. Germline V CDR1 and CDR2: SGHAT, FQNNGV. Trimming removed 5 bases at V and 7 bases at J, with 14 bases between. CDR3 protein: CASSPTSGSEKLFF. In nucleotides, the CDR3 is TGTGCCAGCAGCCCGACGTCAGGGAGTGAAAAACTGTTTTTT.

This clonotype was recorded at least ten times. The chain joins TRBV11-2 to TRBJ1-1; D remains unclear. Germline V lookup: CDR1 SGHAT, CDR2 FQNNGV. V was trimmed by 5 bases and J by 0 bases, leaving 13 bases between them. The CDR3 extends over 15 amino acids. The CDR3 loop is CASSPGLSVNTEAFF. The CDR3 DNA is TGTGCCAGCAGCCCAGGTCTTTCCGTGAACACTGAAGCTTTCTTT.

The chain uses TRBV7-6 and TRBJ2-1, with 7 positions matching TRBD2. V was pared by 5 bases and J by 1 base, with 11 bases of the junction left unmatched. The CDR3 spans 17 residues. CDR1 and CDR2 from the germline V gene are SGHVS and FNYEAQ. CDR3 in amino acids: CASSLRPTSPSYNEQFF. DNA for the CDR3: TGTGCCAGCAGCCTTCGCCCGACTAGCCCATCCTACAATGAGCAGTTCTTC.

This clonotype was observed at least ten times. The chain carries TRBV14 and TRBJ2-1; the D is unclear. The CDR3 loop spans 16 amino acids. V dropped 0 bases and J dropped 1 base, with 10 bases sitting between them. Looked up from germline, CDR1 is SGHDN and CDR2 is FVKESK. This CDR3 is CASSQDLLYSYNEQFF. CDR3 nucleotide sequence: TGTGCCAGCAGCCAAGATCTGCTCTATTCCTACAATGAGCAGTTCTTC.

This clonotype was observed many times. This sequence joins TRBV7-9 and TRBJ1-2, with D unclear. Trimming took off 5 bases at V and 4 bases at J, with 11 bases between the two ends. The length of the CDR3 is 13 residues. Germline V gene data show CDR1 as SEHNR and CDR2 as FQNEAQ (reference sequence). The CDR3, as DNA: TGTGCCAGCAGCCAACAGAGGCGCTATGGCTACACCTTC. Translated, it gives CASSQQRRYGYTF. The full variable domain, in which reference TRBV7-9 and TRBJ1-2 provide the parts outside the CDR3, is DTGVSQNPRHKITKRGQNVTFRCDPISEHNRLYWYRQTLGQGPEFLTYFQNEAQLEKSRLLSDRFSAERPKGSFSTLEIQRTEQGDSAMYLCASSQQRRYGYTFGSGTRLTVV.

This clonotype was picked up many times. The V and J genes are TRBV12-3 or TRBV12-4 and TRBJ1-1; maybe TRBD1 (5 bases). The CDR3 loop spans 14 amino acids. Trimming pared 7 bases from V and 7 bases from J, leaving 19 bases between. Written as DNA, the CDR3 is TGTGCCAGCACTGACGGGGGTACAAGGGTTGAAGCTTTCTTT. Encoded protein: CASTDGGTRVEAFF.

This clonotype was detected ten times or more. The chain is built from TRBV12-3 or TRBV12-4 and TRBJ1-3; TRBD1 might be the D (5 bases). The CDR3 length is 15 residues. V dropped 5 bases and J dropped 4 bases, with 15 bases sitting between them. CDR3 residues: CASSPGGGSGNTIYF. Here the CDR3 DNA reads TGTGCCAGCAGTCCTGGGGGGGGGAGCGGAAACACCATATATTTT.

This clonotype was observed at least ten times. The chain combines TRBV7-9 with TRBJ1-1; D possibly corresponds to TRBD1 (5 bases). V lost 8 bases to trimming and J lost 1 base, with 14 bases between them. The CDR3 covers 14 residues. The germline V gene encodes CDR1 SEHNR and CDR2 FQNEAQ (reference sequence). The CDR3 DNA sequence: TGTGCCAGCGGGGCGGGGTCGCCGAACACTGAAGCTTTCTTT. This codes for CASGAGSPNTEAFF.

This clonotype has more than one count but fewer than ten. V is TRBV5-1 and J is TRBJ2-1; D tentatively reads TRBD1 or TRBD2 (6 bases each). Looked up from germline, CDR1 is SGHRS and CDR2 is YFSETQ. The CDR3 is made up of 16 amino acids. Trimming removed 3 bases at V and 5 bases at J, with 18 bases between. DNA for the CDR3: TGCGCCAGCAGCTCACTTGGGGGCGGGATGGACAATGAGCAGTTCTTC. It yields the protein CASSSLGGGMDNEQFF.